This entry lists 2 T cell receptor beta chains sequenced from one sample in a study of shared T cell receptors in the human thymus. TCRdb keeps only in-frame clones here, not all; method: immunoSEQ multiplex PCR. The repertoire holds under 850,000 clones, around nine tenths seen once, with around 0.0099% in the top ten. In addition, the sample was reused for a study of human thymus T cells.

The sample was thymocytes. These receptors were obtained from a boy under two years old with a congenital heart defect.

This chain joins TRBV7-9 and TRBJ2-7; 7 bases line up with TRBD1. The germline V gene encodes CDR1 SEHNR and CDR2 FQNEAQ (reference sequence). The CDR3 loop spans 14 amino acids. Losses at the gene ends were 2 bases for V and 5 bases for J; bases not matched to a gene: 6. CDR3 region: CASSLWDSGHEQYF. In DNA form, the CDR3 reads TGTGCCAGCAGCTTATGGGACAGTGGCCACGAGCAGTACTTC.

Concerning this clone itself: Additional DNA sequences in this sample encode the identical CDR3. The rearrangement joins TRBV10-3 to TRBJ1-2; 7 positions match TRBD1. CDR1 is ENHRY, CDR2 SYGVKD, per germline. The CDR3 runs to 10 residues. V shed 11 bases and J 5 bases; nucleotides not matched to a gene: 2. This chain's CDR3 is CASRGYGYTF. In DNA, the CDR3 is TGTGCCTCCAGGGGGTATGGCTACACCTTC.